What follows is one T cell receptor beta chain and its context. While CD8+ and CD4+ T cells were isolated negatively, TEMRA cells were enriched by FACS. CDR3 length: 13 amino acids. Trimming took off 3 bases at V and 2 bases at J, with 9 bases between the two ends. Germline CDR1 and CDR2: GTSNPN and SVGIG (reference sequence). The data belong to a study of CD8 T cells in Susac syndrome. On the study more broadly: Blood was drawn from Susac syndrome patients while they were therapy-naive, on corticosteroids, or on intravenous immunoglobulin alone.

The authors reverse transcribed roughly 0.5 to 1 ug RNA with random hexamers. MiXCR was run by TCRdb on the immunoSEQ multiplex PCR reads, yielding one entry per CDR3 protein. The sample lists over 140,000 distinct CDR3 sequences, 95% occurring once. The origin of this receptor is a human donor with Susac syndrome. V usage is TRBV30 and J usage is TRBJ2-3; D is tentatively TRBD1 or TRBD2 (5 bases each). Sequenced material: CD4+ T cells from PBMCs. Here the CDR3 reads CAWSRDDTDTQYF. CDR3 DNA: TGTGCCTGGAGCAGGGACGACACAGATACGCAGTATTTT.